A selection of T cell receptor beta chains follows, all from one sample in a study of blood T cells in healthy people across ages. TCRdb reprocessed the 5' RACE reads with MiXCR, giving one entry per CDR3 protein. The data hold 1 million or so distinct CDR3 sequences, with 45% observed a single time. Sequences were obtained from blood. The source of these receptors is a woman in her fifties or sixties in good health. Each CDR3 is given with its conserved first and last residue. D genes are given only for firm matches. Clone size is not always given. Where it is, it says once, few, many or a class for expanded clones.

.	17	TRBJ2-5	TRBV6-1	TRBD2	CASRNSLSGSKGETQYF	TGTGCCAGCAGGAATAGCCTTAGCGGGAGCAAGGGAGAGACCCAGTACTTC
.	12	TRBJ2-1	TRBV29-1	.	CSVGRSSSEQFF	TGCAGCGTTGGGCGCAGTTCTAGTGAGCAGTTCTTC
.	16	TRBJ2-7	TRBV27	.	CASSFQGGGTPYEQYF	TGTGCCAGCAGCTTCCAAGGGGGCGGGACCCCCTACGAGCAGTACTTC
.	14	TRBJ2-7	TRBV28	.	CASSQTGFESEQYF	TGTGCCAGCAGCCAAACAGGGTTCGAGAGCGAGCAGTACTTC
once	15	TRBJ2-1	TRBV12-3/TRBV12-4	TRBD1	CASSAWGILGGEQFF	TGTGCCAGCAGTGCCTGGGGGATTCTAGGGGGCGAGCAGTTCTTC
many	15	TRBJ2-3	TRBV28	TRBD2	CASSSSGREADTQYF	TGTGCCAGCTCAAGTAGCGGGAGAGAGGCAGATACGCAGTATTTT
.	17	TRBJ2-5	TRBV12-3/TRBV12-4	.	CASSLVPGGPIRETQYF	TGTGCCAGCAGTTTAGTCCCCGGAGGGCCTATCCGGGAGACCCAGTACTTC
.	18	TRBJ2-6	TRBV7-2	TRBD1	CASSRNRGQLSGANVLTF	TGTGCCAGCAGCCGTAACAGGGGACAGCTCTCTGGGGCCAACGTCCTGACTTTC
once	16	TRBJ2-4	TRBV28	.	CASSLLGRAGYNEQYF	TGTGCCAGCAGTTTATTGGGACGAGCGGGCTACAATGAGCAGTACTTC
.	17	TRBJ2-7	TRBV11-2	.	CASSLATRRATAYEQYF	TGTGCCAGCAGCTTAGCCACGAGGCGGGCAACAGCCTACGAGCAGTACTTC
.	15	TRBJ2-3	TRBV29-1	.	CSVVASGAFTDTQYF	TGCAGCGTTGTAGCTAGTGGGGCCTTCACAGATACGCAGTATTTT
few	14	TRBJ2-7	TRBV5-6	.	CASSPGTFGGEQYF	TGTGCCAGCAGCCCCGGGACTTTCGGCGGCGAGCAGTACTTC
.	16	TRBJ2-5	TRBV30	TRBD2	CAWSEPPGLAKETQYF	TGTGCCTGGAGTGAGCCCCCGGGACTAGCGAAAGAGACCCAGTACTTC
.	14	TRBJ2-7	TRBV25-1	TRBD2	CASSIGGSAGEQYF	TGTGCCAGCAGCATCGGGGGGAGCGCCGGTGAGCAGTACTTC
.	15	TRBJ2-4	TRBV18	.	CASSPATMAKNIQYF	TGTGCCAGCTCACCGGCTACAATGGCCAAAAACATTCAGTACTTC
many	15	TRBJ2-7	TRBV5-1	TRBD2	CASSFRTSGTYEQYF	TGTGCCAGCAGCTTTCGGACTAGCGGGACGTACGAGCAGTACTTC
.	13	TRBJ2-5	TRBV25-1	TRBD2	CASSAGLAGQEYF	TGTGCCAGCAGTGCCGGACTAGCGGGGCAGGAGTACTTC
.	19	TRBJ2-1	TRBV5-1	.	CASSLVGPQSGAPYNEQFF	TGCGCCAGCAGCTTGGTAGGCCCACAATCAGGGGCCCCCTACAATGAGCAGTTCTTC
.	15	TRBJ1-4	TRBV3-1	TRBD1	CASSGPGTGSEKLFF	TGTGCCAGCAGCGGTCCCGGGACAGGGTCTGAAAAACTGTTTTTT
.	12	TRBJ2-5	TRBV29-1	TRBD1	CSVSQGYNEQYF	TGCAGCGTTTCACAGGGGTACAATGAGCAGTACTTC
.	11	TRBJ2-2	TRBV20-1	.	CSAGPGGELFF	TGCAGCGCTGGGCCCGGCGGGGAGCTGTTTTTT
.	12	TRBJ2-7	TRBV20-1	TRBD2	CSARVTSPEQYF	TGCAGTGCTAGAGTGACTAGCCCCGAGCAGTACTTC
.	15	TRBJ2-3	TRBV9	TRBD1	CASSVEGTGTDTQYF	TGTGCCAGCAGCGTAGAGGGGACAGGGACAGATACGCAGTATTTT
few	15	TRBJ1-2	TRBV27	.	CASSLSAGVFYGYTF	TGTGCCAGCAGTTTATCTGCAGGGGTCTTCTATGGCTACACCTTC
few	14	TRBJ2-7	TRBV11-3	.	CASSLTGVTYEQYF	TGTGCCAGCAGCTTGACCGGAGTAACCTACGAGCAGTACTTC
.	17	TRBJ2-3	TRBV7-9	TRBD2	CASSLALRGESTDTQYF	TGTGCCAGCAGCTTAGCTCTCCGGGGGGAGTCCACAGATACGCAGTATTTT
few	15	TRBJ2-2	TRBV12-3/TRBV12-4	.	CASSLEGQNTGELFF	TGTGCCAGCAGTTTAGAGGGACAGAACACCGGGGAGCTGTTTTTT
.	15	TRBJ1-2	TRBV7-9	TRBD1	CASSPQGGRNYGYTF	TGTGCCAGCAGCCCTCAGGGGGGTCGTAACTATGGCTACACCTTC
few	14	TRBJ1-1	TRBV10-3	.	CAIKRKGGDTEAFF	TGTGCCATCAAAAGGAAGGGGGGAGACACTGAAGCTTTCTTT
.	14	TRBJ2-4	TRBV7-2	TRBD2	CASRPTSVLGEQYF	TGTGCCAGCAGGCCGACTAGCGTCTTGGGAGAGCAGTACTTC